The following is a T cell receptor beta chain sequence with its context. Its specificity is unknown. This sample was taken from a study of T cell responses to AZD1222 COVID-19 vaccine. Study-wide results and limits: Variant regions that are unmutated are reportedly the target of nearly half of spike-specific TCRs.

Generated by immunoSEQ multiplex PCR, the TCRdb table keeps only in-frame clones and is missing some. The sample lists 75,000 to 95,000 clones; 85% were seen once. Trimming cost V 3 bases and J 2 bases, with 10 bases left between them. The CDR3 length is 14 residues. Germline V gene sequence: CDR1 LNHDA, CDR2 SQIVND (reference sequence). The J gene is TRBJ1-2, the V gene TRBV19, with D maybe TRBD1 (6 bases). Sequencing was performed on peripheral blood, taken 28 days after the second AZD1222 dose. This TCR came from an adult who received the AZD1222 COVID-19 vaccine. The CDR3 DNA follows: TGTGCCAGTAGTATTGGGGGCGGGAACTATGGCTACACCTTC. Its protein is CASSIGGGNYGYTF.